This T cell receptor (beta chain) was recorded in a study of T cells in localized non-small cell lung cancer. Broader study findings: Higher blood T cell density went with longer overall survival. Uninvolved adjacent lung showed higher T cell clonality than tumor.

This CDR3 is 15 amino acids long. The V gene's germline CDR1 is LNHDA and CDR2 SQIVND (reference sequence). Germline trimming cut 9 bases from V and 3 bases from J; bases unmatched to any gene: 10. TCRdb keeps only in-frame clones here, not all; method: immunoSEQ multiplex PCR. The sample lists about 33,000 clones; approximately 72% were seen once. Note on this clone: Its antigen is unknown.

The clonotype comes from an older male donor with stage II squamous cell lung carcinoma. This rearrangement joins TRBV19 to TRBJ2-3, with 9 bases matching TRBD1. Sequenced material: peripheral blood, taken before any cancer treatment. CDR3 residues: CASQIGTGWTDTQYF. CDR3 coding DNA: TGTGCCAGCCAAATTGGGACAGGGTGGACAGATACGCAGTATTTT.